A single sample is the source of the 17 T cell receptor beta chains below, sequenced in a study of blood T cell repertoires in COVID-19. Sequencing was performed with immunoSEQ multiplex PCR; in TCRdb, only in-frame clones are kept and a portion is missing. This sample yields nearly 200,000 clones, of which 84% are seen a single time; roughly 4.6% belongs to the top ten. The source material was peripheral blood. Every receptor here comes from a woman between 70 and 85 years old with active or convalescent COVID-19.

The chain joins TRBV3-1 (or the pseudogene TRBV3-2) to TRBJ1-1; D is unresolved. The CDR3 is 10 residues long. Trimming took 2 bases from V and 8 from J, leaving 3 bases between them. Germline lookup yields CDR1 LGHDT and CDR2 YNNKEL (reference sequence). CDR3 bases: TGTGCCAGCAGCCAATCGGAAGCTTTCTTT. Translated, it gives CASSQSEAFF.

The chain carries TRBV18 and TRBJ2-5, with D hard to call. Trimming took off 4 bases at V and 5 bases at J, with 5 bases between the two ends. The CDR3 sequence is 11 residues long. Germline V lookup: CDR1 KGHSH, CDR2 LQKENI. The CDR3 spells CASSHGETQYF. DNA for the CDR3: TGTGCCAGCTCACACGGGGAGACCCAGTACTTC.

The chain joins TRBV18 to TRBJ2-3; TRBD1 aligns across 8 bases. Trimming at V came to 1 base and at J to 0 bases, leaving 15 bases not matched to a gene. Per the germline V gene, CDR1 is KGHSH and CDR2 is LQKENI. This CDR3 spans 20 amino acids. CDR3 bases: TGTGCCAGCTCACCACTCAATTTGTGGGACAGGAGATCTAGCACAGATACGCAGTATTTT. Protein: CASSPLNLWDRRSSTDTQYF.

V usage is TRBV3-1 (or the pseudogene TRBV3-2) and J usage is TRBJ1-5; 7 bases agree with TRBD1. Germline lookup yields CDR1 LGHDT and CDR2 YNNKEL (reference sequence). The V gene end was trimmed by 4 bases and the J gene end by 7 bases; junction bases not matched to a gene: 4. CDR3 length: 13 amino acids. CDR3 nucleotide sequence: TGTGCCAGCAGCCCTCGGGACAGCCAGCCCCAGCATTTT. Translation gives CASSPRDSQPQHF.

This chain joins TRBV18 and TRBJ1-2; 10 nucleotides match TRBD1. The trim removed 3 bases at V and 8 bases at J, leaving 6 bases unmatched. Per germline, CDR1 KGHSH and CDR2 LQKENI. This CDR3 region has 14 residues. CDR3 loop: CASSPGQGSKGYTF. The DNA for the CDR3 is TGTGCCAGCTCACCGGGACAGGGGTCTAAAGGCTACACCTTC.

The chain employs TRBV18 and TRBJ2-4, with D maybe TRBD1 (6 bases). Trimming removed 4 bases at V and 0 bases at J, with 16 bases between. Germline V gene sequence: CDR1 KGHSH, CDR2 LQKENI. The CDR3 has 17 residues. The CDR3 nucleotides read TGTGCCAGCTCACTAGCTTCGACAGGACTAGCCAAAAACATTCAGTACTTC. Translating it yields CASSLASTGLAKNIQYF. The full variable domain, rest sourced from reference TRBV18 and TRBJ2-4, is NAGVMQNPRHLVRRRGQEARLRCSPMKGHSHVYWYRQLPEEGLKFMVYLQKENIIDESGMPKERFSAEFPKEGPSILRIQQVVRGDSAAYFCASSLASTGLAKNIQYFGAGTRLSVL.

This clone was seen more than once but under ten times. This chain links TRBV19 with TRBJ2-1, with D perhaps TRBD2 (5 bases). Germline CDR1 LNHDA, CDR2 SQIVND (reference sequence). The V gene lost 4 bases and the J gene lost 9 bases, with 19 bases spanning the gap. The CDR3 spans 15 residues. In DNA, the CDR3 is TGTGCCAGTAGTAGATCTAGCCCCGTGTACGGTGAGCAGTTCTTC. This sequence encodes CASSRSSPVYGEQFF.

The rearrangement joins TRBV19 to TRBJ1-4; 10 bases match TRBD1. The J segment lost 5 bases and the V segment lost 1 base, leaving 1 base of the junction unmatched. In germline, CDR1 is LNHDA, CDR2 SQIVND (reference sequence). The CDR3 sequence is 15 residues long. The CDR3 sequence: CASSIATGGNEKLFF. CDR3 DNA: TGTGCCAGTAGTATAGCGACAGGGGGCAATGAAAAACTGTTTTTT.

The chain uses TRBV6-6 and TRBJ1-1; 8 bases map to TRBD1. Germline lookup yields CDR1 MNHNY and CDR2 SVGAGI (reference sequence). The CDR3 extends over 15 amino acids. The junction had 4 bases not matched to a gene; V was cut back by 4 bases and J by 0 bases. The CDR3 DNA is TGTGCCAGCAGTTCCTTGGACAGGGTGAACACTGAAGCTTTCTTT. It translates to CASSSLDRVNTEAFF.

The rearrangement links TRBV7-6 to TRBJ1-2, with D possibly matching TRBD1 (6 bases). This CDR3 has 14 amino acids. Germline V gives CDR1 SGHVS, CDR2 FNYEAQ. V lost 5 bases and J 5 bases, leaving 15 bases between the germline ends. The CDR3 DNA reads as TGTGCCAGCAGCGCCCGGGGGGGGCAATATGGCTACACCTTC. This codes for CASSARGGQYGYTF.

The chain combines TRBV6-5 with TRBJ2-7; possible D gene TRBD1, 5 bases. The CDR3 covers 14 residues. The germline CDR1 and CDR2 sequences are MNHEY and SVGAGI. The V gene lost 6 bases and the J gene lost 0 bases, with 12 bases spanning the gap. This CDR3 is CASRFGHNSYEQYF. The CDR3 DNA reads TGTGCCAGCAGATTCGGACACAACTCCTACGAGCAGTACTTC.

The chain uses TRBV5-4 and TRBJ2-7; a weak D match, TRBD2 (6 bases). The V gene lost 4 bases and the J gene lost 0 bases, with 11 bases spanning the gap. CDR3 size: 14 residues. Per germline, CDR1 SGHNT and CDR2 YYREEE (reference sequence). The CDR3 DNA sequence: TGTGCCAGCAGCGCCGGGGACTTCTCCTACGAGCAGTACTTC. Protein: CASSAGDFSYEQYF.

The gene calls are TRBV19 and TRBJ1-2, with unresolved D. Trimming cost V 6 bases and J 7 bases, with 12 bases left between them. The CDR3 is 12 residues long. Germline assignment: CDR1 LNHDA and CDR2 SQIVND (reference sequence). The CDR3 DNA reads as TGTGCCAGTAGACCCAGTGGAGGTGGCTACACCTTC. Its protein is CASRPSGGGYTF.

The V call is TRBV18, the J call TRBJ1-1; D ambiguous. V was shortened by 2 bases and J by 0 bases, with 10 bases between the two germline ends. The CDR3 length is 15 residues. CDR1 and CDR2 from the germline V gene are KGHSH and LQKENI. CDR3 amino acids: CASSPSRGMNTEAFF. The DNA of the CDR3 is TGTGCCAGCTCACCAAGCCGAGGGATGAACACTGAAGCTTTCTTT. Complete variable domain (other parts from reference TRBV18 and TRBJ1-1): NAGVMQNPRHLVRRRGQEARLRCSPMKGHSHVYWYRQLPEEGLKFMVYLQKENIIDESGMPKERFSAEFPKEGPSILRIQQVVRGDSAAYFCASSPSRGMNTEAFFGQGTRLTVV.

The gene calls are TRBV28 and TRBJ2-5; no clear D gene. CDR1 is MDHEN and CDR2 is SYDVKM in the germline V gene. The length of the CDR3 is 13 residues. With 7 bases removed from V and 4 bases from J, the gap between germline ends came to 13 bases. The CDR3 here is CASKDPSGETQYF. For the CDR3, the DNA is TGTGCCAGCAAAGATCCATCGGGAGAGACCCAGTACTTC. Variable domain in full (rest from reference TRBV28 and TRBJ2-5): DVKVTQSSRYLVKRTGEKVFLECVQDMDHENMFWYRQDPGLGLRLIYFSYDVKMKEKGDIPEGYSVSREKKERFSLILESASTNQTSMYLCASKDPSGETQYFGPGTRLLVL.

This clone was counted once. This chain connects TRBV27 to TRBJ1-5, with D possibly being TRBD1 (6 bases). Germline V CDR1 and CDR2: MNHEY, SMNVEV (reference sequence). This CDR3 contains 15 residues. V lost 4 bases and J lost 1, with 11 bases in between. The CDR3 spells CASSSGQKSNQPQHF. In DNA form, the CDR3 reads TGTGCCAGCAGTTCAGGACAGAAGAGCAATCAGCCCCAGCATTTT.

This clone was counted a single time. A much larger clone lies one base from this, so it may be a read error. The chain uses TRBV27 and TRBJ2-7; D gene uncertain. Germline V lookup: CDR1 MNHEY, CDR2 SMNVEV (reference sequence). This CDR3 has 11 amino acids. Trimming shortened V by 4 bases and J by 3 bases, and 4 bases separated the two germline ends. The CDR3 region is CASSSLYEQYF. The CDR3 nucleotides are TGTGCCAGCAGTTCCCTCTACGAGCAGTACTTC.